The clone carrying this T cell receptor (beta chain) was detected only once. This entry belongs to a study of siplizumab effects on memory and regulatory T cells. Here immunoSEQ multiplex PCR was the method, and the copy in TCRdb shows in-frame clones only, minus some. The sample consists of tens of thousands of clones, about 89% of them appearing once. V was cut by 1 base and J by 0 bases, with 7 bases left in between. The germline CDR1 and CDR2 sequences are SGHDT and YYEEEE. CDR3 length: 14 amino acids. Material: naive CD4+ T cells sorted from blood. The receptor comes from a human donor in good health. The rearrangement uses TRBV5-6 and TRBJ1-1; no reliable D call. The CDR3 DNA follows: TGTGCCAGCAGCTTGCCCGGTTTGAACACTGAAGCTTTCTTT. This codes for CASSLPGLNTEAFF.